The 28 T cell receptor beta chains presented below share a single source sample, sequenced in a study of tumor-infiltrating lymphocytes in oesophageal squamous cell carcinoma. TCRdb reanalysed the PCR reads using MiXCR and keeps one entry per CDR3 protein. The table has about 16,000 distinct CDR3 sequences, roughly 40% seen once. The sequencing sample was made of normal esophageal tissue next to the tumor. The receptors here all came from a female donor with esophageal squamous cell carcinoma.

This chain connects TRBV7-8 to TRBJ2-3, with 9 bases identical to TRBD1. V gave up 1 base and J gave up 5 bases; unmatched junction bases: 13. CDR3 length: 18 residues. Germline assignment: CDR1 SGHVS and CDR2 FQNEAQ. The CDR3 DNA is TGTGCCAGCAGCTTAGGCCCGGGAGCAGGGACAGGGATAGATACGCAGTATTTT. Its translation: CASSLGPGAGTGIDTQYF.

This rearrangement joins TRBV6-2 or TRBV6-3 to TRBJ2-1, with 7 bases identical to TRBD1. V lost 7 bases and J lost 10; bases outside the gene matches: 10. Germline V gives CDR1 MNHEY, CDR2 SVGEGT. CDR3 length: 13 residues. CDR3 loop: CASIPGTAYEQFF. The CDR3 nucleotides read TGTGCCAGCATTCCCGGGACAGCCTACGAGCAGTTCTTC.

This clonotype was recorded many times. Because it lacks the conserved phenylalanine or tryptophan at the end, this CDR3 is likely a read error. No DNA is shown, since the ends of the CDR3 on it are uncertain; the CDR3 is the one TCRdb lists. CDR3 sequence: CASSTLAQGLDNYGYTFGS. This sequence joins TRBV7-9 and TRBJ2-7; the DNA was not used to check the table's D call, TRBD2. Germline V gene sequence: CDR1 SEHNR, CDR2 FQNEAQ (reference sequence). Inclusive of both ends, the CDR3 amounts to 19 amino acids.

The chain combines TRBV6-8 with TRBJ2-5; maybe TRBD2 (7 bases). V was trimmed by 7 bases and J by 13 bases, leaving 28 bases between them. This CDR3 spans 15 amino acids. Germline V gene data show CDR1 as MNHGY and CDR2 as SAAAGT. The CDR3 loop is CASTGGGANTGELYF. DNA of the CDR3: TGTGCCAGCACCGGTGGGGGGGCGAACACCGGGGAGCTGTACTTC.

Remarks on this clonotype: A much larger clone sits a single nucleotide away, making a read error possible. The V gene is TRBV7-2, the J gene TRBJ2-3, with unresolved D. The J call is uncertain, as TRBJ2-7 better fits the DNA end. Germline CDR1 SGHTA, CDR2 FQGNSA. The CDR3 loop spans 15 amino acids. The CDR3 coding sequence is TGTGCCAGCAGCTTAGATGTCAGCTCCTACAATGAGCAGTACTTC. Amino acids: CASSLDVSSYNEQYF.

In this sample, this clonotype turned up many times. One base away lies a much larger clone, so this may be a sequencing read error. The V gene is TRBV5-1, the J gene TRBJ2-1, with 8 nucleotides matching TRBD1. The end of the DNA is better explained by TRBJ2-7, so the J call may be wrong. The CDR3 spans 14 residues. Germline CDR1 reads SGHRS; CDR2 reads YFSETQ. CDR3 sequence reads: CASSHDRGDNEQYF. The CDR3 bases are TGCGCCAGCAGCCACGACAGGGGCGACAATGAGCAGTACTTC.

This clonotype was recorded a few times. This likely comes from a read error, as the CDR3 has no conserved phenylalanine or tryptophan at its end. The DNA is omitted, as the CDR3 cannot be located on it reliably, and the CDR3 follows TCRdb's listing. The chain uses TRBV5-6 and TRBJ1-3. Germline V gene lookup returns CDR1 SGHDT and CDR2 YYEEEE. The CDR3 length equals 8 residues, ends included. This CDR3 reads CASSTVTQ.

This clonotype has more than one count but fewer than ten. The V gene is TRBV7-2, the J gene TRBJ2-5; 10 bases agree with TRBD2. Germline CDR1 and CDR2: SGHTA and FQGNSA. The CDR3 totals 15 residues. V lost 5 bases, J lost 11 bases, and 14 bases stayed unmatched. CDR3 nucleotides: TGTGCCAGCAGCGATACTAGCGGGAACTACAATGAGCAGTACTTC. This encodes CASSDTSGNYNEQYF.

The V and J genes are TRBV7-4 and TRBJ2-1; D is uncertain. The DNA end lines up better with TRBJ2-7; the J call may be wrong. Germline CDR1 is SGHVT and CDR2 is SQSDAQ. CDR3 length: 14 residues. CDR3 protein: CASTPSPSGLEQYF. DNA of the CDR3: TGTGCCAGCACCCCCAGCCCCTCCGGTCTCGAGCAGTACTTC.

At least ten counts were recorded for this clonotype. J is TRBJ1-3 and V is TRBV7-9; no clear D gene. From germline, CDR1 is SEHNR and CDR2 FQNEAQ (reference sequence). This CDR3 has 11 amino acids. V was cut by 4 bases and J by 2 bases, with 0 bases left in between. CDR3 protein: CASSSGNTIYF. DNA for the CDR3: TGTGCCAGCAGCTCTGGAAACACCATATATTTT.

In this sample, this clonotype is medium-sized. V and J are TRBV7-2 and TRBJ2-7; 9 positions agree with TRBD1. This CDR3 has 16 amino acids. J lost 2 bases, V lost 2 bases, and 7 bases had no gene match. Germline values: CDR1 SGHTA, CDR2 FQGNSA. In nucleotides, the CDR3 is TGTGCCAGCAGCTTAACCGGGACAGGGTCCCCCTACGAGCAGTACTTC. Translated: CASSLTGTGSPYEQYF.

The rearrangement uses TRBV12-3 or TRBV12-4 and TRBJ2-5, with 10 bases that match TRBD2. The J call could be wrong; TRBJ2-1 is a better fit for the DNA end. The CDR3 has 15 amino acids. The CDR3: CASSSHPGLANEQFF. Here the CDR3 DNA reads TGTGCCAGCAGCTCCCATCCGGGACTAGCGAACGAGCAGTTCTTC.

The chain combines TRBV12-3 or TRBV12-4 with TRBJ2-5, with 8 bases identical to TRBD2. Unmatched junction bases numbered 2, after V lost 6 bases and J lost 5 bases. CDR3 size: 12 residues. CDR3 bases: TGTGCCAGCAGCTCGGGGGGGGAGACCCAGTACTTC. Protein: CASSSGGETQYF.

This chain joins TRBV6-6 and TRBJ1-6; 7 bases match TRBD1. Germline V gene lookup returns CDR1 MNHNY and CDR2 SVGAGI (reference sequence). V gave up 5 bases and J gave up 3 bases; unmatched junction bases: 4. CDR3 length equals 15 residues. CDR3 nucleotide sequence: TGTGCCAGCAGTGTGTCAGGGGGCTATAATTCACCCCTCCACTTT. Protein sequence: CASSVSGGYNSPLHF.

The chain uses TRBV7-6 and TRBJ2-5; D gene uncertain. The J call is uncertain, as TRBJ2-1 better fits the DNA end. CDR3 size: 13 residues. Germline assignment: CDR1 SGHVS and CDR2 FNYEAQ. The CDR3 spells CASSPPIAQQQFF. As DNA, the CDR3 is TGTGCCAGCAGCCCCCCTATTGCACAACAGCAGTTCTTC.

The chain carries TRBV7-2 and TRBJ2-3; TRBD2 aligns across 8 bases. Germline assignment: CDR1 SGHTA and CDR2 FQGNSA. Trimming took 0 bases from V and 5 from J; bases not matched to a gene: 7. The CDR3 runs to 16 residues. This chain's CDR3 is CASSLALAGGGDTQYF. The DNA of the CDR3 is TGTGCCAGCAGCTTAGCGTTGGCGGGAGGAGGAGATACGCAGTATTTT.

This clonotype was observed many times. The CDR3 DNA reads as TGTGCCAGCAGCTTCCAGAGGGAGGCGAATGAGCAGTTCTTC. Translating it yields CASSFQREANEQFF. The gene calls are TRBV11-2 and TRBJ2-1, with D possibly TRBD2 on 6 matching bases. The CDR3 spans 14 residues. V was trimmed by 3 bases and J by 7 bases, leaving 13 bases between them. CDR1 and CDR2 from the germline V gene are SGHAT and FQNNGV.

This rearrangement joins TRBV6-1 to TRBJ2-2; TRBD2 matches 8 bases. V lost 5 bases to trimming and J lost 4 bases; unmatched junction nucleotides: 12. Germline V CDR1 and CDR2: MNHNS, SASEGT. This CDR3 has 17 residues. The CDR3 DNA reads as TGTGCCAGCAGTCTCGGTGGGAGACTAGCGATCACCGGGGAGCTGTTTTTT. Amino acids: CASSLGGRLAITGELFF.

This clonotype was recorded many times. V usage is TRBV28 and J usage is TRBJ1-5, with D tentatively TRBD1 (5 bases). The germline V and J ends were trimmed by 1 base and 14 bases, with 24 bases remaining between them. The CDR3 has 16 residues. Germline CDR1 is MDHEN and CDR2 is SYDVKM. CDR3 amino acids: CASSLFGGRVTFGEHF. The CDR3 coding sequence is TGTGCCAGCAGTTTATTCGGAGGCAGGGTAACGTTTGGGGAGCATTTT.

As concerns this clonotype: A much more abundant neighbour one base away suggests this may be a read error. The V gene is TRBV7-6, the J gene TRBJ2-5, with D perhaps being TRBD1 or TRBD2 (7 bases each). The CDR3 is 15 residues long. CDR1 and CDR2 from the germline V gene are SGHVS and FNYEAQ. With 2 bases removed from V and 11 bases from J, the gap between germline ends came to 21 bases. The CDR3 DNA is TGTGCCAGCAGCTTACAGGGGGGGCAGTACAATGAGCAGTACTTC. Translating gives CASSLQGGQYNEQYF. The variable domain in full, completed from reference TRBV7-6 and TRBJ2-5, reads GAGVSQSPRYKVTKRGQDVALRCDPISGHVSLYWYRQALGQGPEFLTYFNYEAQQDKSGLPNDRFSAERPEGSISTLTIQRTEQRDSAMYRCASSLQGGQYNEQYFGPGTRLLVL.

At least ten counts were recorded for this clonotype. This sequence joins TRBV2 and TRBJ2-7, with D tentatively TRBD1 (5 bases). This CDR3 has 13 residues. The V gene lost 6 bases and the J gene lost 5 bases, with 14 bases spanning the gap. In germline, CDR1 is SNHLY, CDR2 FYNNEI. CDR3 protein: CASRSRVINEQYF. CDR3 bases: TGTGCCAGCAGAAGCAGGGTAATAAACGAGCAGTACTTC.

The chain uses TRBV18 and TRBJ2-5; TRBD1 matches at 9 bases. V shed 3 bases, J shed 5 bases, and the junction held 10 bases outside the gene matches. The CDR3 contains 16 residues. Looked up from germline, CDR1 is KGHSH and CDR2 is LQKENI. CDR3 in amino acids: CASSPAGQGFGETQYF. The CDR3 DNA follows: TGTGCCAGCTCACCGGCGGGACAGGGATTTGGTGAGACCCAGTACTTC.

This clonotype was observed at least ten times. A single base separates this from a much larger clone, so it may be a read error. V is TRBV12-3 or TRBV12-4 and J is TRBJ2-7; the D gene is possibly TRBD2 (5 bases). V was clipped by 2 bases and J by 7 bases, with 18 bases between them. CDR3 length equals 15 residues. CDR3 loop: CASSLSRGGYNEQYF. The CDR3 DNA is TGTGCCAGCAGTTTATCTAGAGGCGGGTACAATGAGCAGTACTTC.

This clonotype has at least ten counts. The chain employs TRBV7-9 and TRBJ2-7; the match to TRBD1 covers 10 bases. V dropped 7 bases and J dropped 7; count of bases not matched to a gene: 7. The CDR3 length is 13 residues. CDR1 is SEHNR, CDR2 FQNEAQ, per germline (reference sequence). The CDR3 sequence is CASISTGGNEQYF. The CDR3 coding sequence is TGTGCCAGCATCTCGACAGGGGGCAATGAGCAGTACTTC.

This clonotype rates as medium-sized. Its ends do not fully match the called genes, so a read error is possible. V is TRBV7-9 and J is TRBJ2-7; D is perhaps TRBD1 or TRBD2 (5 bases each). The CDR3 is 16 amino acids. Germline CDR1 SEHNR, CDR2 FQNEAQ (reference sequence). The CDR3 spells CASSLAKGTMGSPLHF. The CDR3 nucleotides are TGTGCCAGCAGCTTAGCGAAGGGGACCATGGGTTCACCCCTCCACTTC.

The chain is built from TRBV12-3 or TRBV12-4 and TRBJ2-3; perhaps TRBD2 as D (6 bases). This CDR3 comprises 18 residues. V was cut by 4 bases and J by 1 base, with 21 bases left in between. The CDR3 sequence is CASSYLTGAASGTDTQYF. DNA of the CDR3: TGTGCCAGCAGTTACCTCACGGGAGCCGCTTCGGGCACAGATACGCAGTATTTT.

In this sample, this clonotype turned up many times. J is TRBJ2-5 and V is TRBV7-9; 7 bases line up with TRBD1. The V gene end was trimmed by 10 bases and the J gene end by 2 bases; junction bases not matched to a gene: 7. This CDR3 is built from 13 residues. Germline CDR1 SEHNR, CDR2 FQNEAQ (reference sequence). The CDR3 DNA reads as TGTGCCACACGGGACAGTCTACAAGAGACCCAGTACTTC. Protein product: CATRDSLQETQYF.

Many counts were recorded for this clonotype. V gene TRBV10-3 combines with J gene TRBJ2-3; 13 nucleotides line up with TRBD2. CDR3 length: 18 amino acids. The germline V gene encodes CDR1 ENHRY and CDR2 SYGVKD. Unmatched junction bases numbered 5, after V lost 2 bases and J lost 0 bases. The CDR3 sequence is CAISELGTSGTSTDTQYF. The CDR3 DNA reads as TGTGCCATCAGTGAGCTGGGGACTAGCGGGACCAGCACAGATACGCAGTATTTT.